The clone carrying this TCR beta chain was counted a single time. CDR1 and CDR2 (germline): SQVTM, ANQGSEA. J lost 6 bases, V lost 4 bases, and 0 bases had no gene match. The CDR3 covers 11 residues. These data originate in a study of T cell changes during pregnancy in multiple sclerosis. The data were produced by immunoSEQ multiplex PCR, yet TCRdb's version contains in-frame clones alone and is incomplete. The sample records tens of thousands of clones, about 92% being singletons. The input for sequencing was CD8+ T cells from peripheral blood mononuclear cells, taken in the second trimester of pregnancy. The source is a female donor with multiple sclerosis, enrolled in a pregnancy study. This chain connects TRBV29-1 to TRBJ2-7, with 10 bases lining up with TRBD1. CDR3 sequence reads: CSVGDRGEQYF. In DNA form, the CDR3 reads TGCAGCGTTGGGGACAGGGGCGAGCAGTACTTC.